The rows below give T cell receptor beta chains drawn from one sample of a study of post-analysis software for immune sequencing data. TCRdb used MiXCR to reprocess the PCR reads, holding one entry per CDR3 protein. Here the sample spans hundreds of thousands of distinct CDR3 sequences, roughly 50% being singletons. The sample taken for sequencing was blood. All receptors come from a girl aged 5-17 years with multiple sclerosis. CDR3s include the opening cysteine and the closing phenylalanine or tryptophan. D genes are given only for firm matches. A row's size may be missing; if present it is once, few, many or a size class.

V,J,D,size,DNA,CDR3
TRBV7-3,TRBJ2-5,-,few,TGTGCCAGCAGCCGGGACTTCAAAGAGACCCAGTACTTC,CASSRDFKETQYF
TRBV18,TRBJ1-5,-,-,TGTGCCAGCTCACAGGGAGGGTCCAATAATCAGCCCCAGCATTTT,CASSQGGSNNQPQHF
TRBV20-1,TRBJ2-7,-,-,TGCAGTATATATCCCCCGGGCAGGGGCTACGAGCAGTACTTC,CSIYPPGRGYEQYF
TRBV6-5,TRBJ1-6,TRBD1,-,TGTGCCAGCAGTTACCGGACAGGGTGGAATTCACCCCTCCACTTT,CASSYRTGWNSPLHF
TRBV6-5,TRBJ1-4,-,few,TGTGCCAGCAGTGAGAGGGCCATTAAGGAAAAACTGTTTTTT,CASSERAIKEKLFF
TRBV7-9,TRBJ2-1,-,-,TGTGCCAGCAGCTTAATAGTGGGCCAGGAGACCTACAATGAGCAGTTCTTC,CASSLIVGQETYNEQFF
TRBV5-1,TRBJ2-7,TRBD1,few,TGCGCCAGCAGCCCCCTTTGGACAGGGACCTACGAGCAGTACTTC,CASSPLWTGTYEQYF
TRBV7-9,TRBJ1-2,-,once,TGTGCCAGCAGACCCGTCAGGGAGCATGGCTACACCTTC,CASRPVREHGYTF
TRBV5-1,TRBJ2-7,-,-,TGCGCCAGCCCCAGGAAATGGGGAACCCCCTACGAGCAGTACTTC,CASPRKWGTPYEQYF
TRBV6-5,TRBJ2-6,-,-,TGTGCCAGCAGTTACTCCGCTATGTTCTCTGGGGCCAACGTCCTGACTTTC,CASSYSAMFSGANVLTF
TRBV14,TRBJ2-7,TRBD2,-,TGTGCCAGCAGCCTCCGAAGGCCCGGGACTAGCGGGCGTTCCTACGAGCAGTACTTC,CASSLRRPGTSGRSYEQYF
TRBV6-1,TRBJ2-6,TRBD1,few,TGTGCCAGCAGACCGAGGACAGGGAAGAGCTCTGGGGCCAACGTCCTGACTTTC,CASRPRTGKSSGANVLTF
TRBV12-5,TRBJ1-2,-,-,TGTGCTAGTGGTTTGGGGTTGGGGGCGTCGTATGGCTACACCTTC,CASGLGLGASYGYTF
TRBV6-6,TRBJ2-2,TRBD1,few,TGTGCCAGCAGTCAGGACAGGGGGGGAGCCGGGGAGCTGTTTTTT,CASSQDRGGAGELFF
TRBV27,TRBJ2-7,-,-,TGTGCCAGCAAACGACAGATTAACTCCTACGAGCAGTACTTC,CASKRQINSYEQYF
TRBV29-1,TRBJ1-2,-,-,TGCAGCGTTGAAGCAGGGATCTATGGCTACACCTTC,CSVEAGIYGYTF
TRBV7-2,TRBJ2-3,-,-,TGTGCCAGCAGCTTACGACCCTGGCGGGGAGATACGCAGTATTTT,CASSLRPWRGDTQYF
TRBV6-1,TRBJ1-1,-,-,TGTGCCAGCAGCCTAAACCCAGGAAAAGCTTTCTTT,CASSLNPGKAFF
TRBV6-5,TRBJ1-5,-,once,TGTGCCAGCACCCCTGGACGGCCTGGCAGCAATCAGCCCCAGCATTTT,CASTPGRPGSNQPQHF
TRBV6-1,TRBJ2-5,TRBD2,-,TGTGCCAGCACATTAGGGAGGGGCCAAGAGACCCAGTACTTC,CASTLGRGQETQYF
TRBV7-2,TRBJ2-1,-,-,TGTGCCAGCAGCAGACGGGACTCCCTTTTCTCCTACAATGAGCAGTTCTTC,CASSRRDSLFSYNEQFF
TRBV3-1,TRBJ2-7,-,-,TGTGCCAGCAGCCAAGTTGACATACCTTCCTCCGAGCAGTACTTC,CASSQVDIPSSEQYF
TRBV20-1,TRBJ2-1,TRBD2,-,TGCAGTGCTAAGGGACTACCCCTTTACAATGAGCAGTTCTTC,CSAKGLPLYNEQFF
TRBV7-9,TRBJ2-1,TRBD1,-,TGTGCCAGCAGCTTAGATGTTGCGCGGACAGGGGGCAATGAGCAGTTCTTC,CASSLDVARTGGNEQFF
TRBV7-2,TRBJ2-5,TRBD2,-,TGTGCCAGCAGCTTAGGGGTGACTAGCGGGGGGGCCCCTCAAGAGACCCAGTACTTC,CASSLGVTSGGAPQETQYF
TRBV10-3,TRBJ2-3,-,few,TGTGCCATCAGTCCCGCTGAAACCTTAACAGATACGCAGTATTTT,CAISPAETLTDTQYF
TRBV4-1,TRBJ2-7,TRBD2,-,TGCGCCAGCAGCCAAGATGGCGGGAGGATTTACGAGCAGTACTTC,CASSQDGGRIYEQYF
TRBV5-8,TRBJ2-7,-,-,TGTGCCAGCAGGGTTTACGAGCAGTACTTC,CASRVYEQYF
TRBV7-6,TRBJ2-7,TRBD1,-,TGTGCCAGCAGCTTAGAGACCCAGGGGGACGAGCAGTACTTC,CASSLETQGDEQYF